This T cell receptor beta chain appears in the sequencing data of a study of T cell repertoires in cytomegalovirus infection. Study in general: Indicated by public TCR beta signatures were CMV infection and matching HLA type.

Each CDR3 protein is one row after TCRdb ran MiXCR on the reads. The sample lists roughly 87,000 distinct CDR3 sequences; 25% to 30% were seen once. This clonotype has a handful of counts. Its cognate antigen is unknown. The CDR3 totals 15 residues. J gave up 2 bases and V 5 bases, and 5 bases lay outside the gene matches. Per germline, CDR1 MGHRA and CDR2 YSYEKL. The chain combines TRBV4-1 with TRBJ2-7; 11 bases fit TRBD2. This clonotype originated in a human donor in good health (CMV status not recorded). Some clones in this sample may be carry-over from other donors' samples. The starting material was CD8+ T cells from cultured PBMCs, obtained from culture after CMV antigen stimulation. This CDR3 reads CASSYSSGGTYEQYF. CDR3 nucleotides: TGCGCCAGCAGCTATTCTAGCGGGGGGACCTACGAGCAGTACTTC.